Below, 14 T cell receptor beta chains from the same sample are listed, as sequenced in a study of cytomegalovirus exposure and HLA in healthy donors. Sequencing was performed with immunoSEQ multiplex PCR; in TCRdb, only in-frame clones are kept and a portion is missing. Of some 150,000 clones listed, roughly 84% are singletons. Sequenced input: PBMCs. These receptors all come from a human donor in good health.

This clone was recorded a few times. The chain has TRBV7-6 and TRBJ2-2, with a possible D match to TRBD1 (6 bases). The V gene lost 3 bases and the J gene lost 7 bases, with 12 bases spanning the gap. Looked up from germline, CDR1 is SGHVS and CDR2 is FNYEAQ. This CDR3 is built from 14 residues. CDR3 amino acids: CASSFNREIGELFF. The CDR3 nucleotides read TGTGCCAGCAGCTTTAACAGGGAGATCGGGGAGCTGTTTTTT.

The chain couples TRBV6-5 to TRBJ2-5; TRBD2 aligns across 8 bases. Germline CDR1 is MNHEY and CDR2 is SVGAGI. The CDR3 totals 12 residues. The V gene end was trimmed by 6 bases and the J gene end by 5 bases; junction bases not matched to a gene: 2. The CDR3 spells CASRSSGETQYF. In DNA, the CDR3 is TGTGCCAGCAGATCTAGCGGGGAGACCCAGTACTTC.

The V and J genes are TRBV19 and TRBJ2-2; D might be TRBD1 (6 bases). There are 15 residues in the CDR3. V was clipped by 3 bases and J by 4 bases, with 12 bases between them. Germline-derived CDR1 and CDR2 are LNHDA and SQIVND (reference sequence). CDR3 in amino acids: CASSIDRGGTGELFF. CDR3 in DNA: TGTGCCAGTAGTATTGATCGAGGGGGCACCGGGGAGCTGTTTTTT.

The chain is built from TRBV5-4 and TRBJ2-5, with D perhaps TRBD1 (5 bases). Per germline, CDR1 SGHNT and CDR2 YYREEE (reference sequence). With 0 bases removed from V and 3 bases from J, the gap between germline ends came to 6 bases. The CDR3 has 13 residues. The CDR3 loop reads CASSLDRKETQYF. The CDR3 region has the DNA TGTGCCAGCAGCTTGGACAGGAAAGAGACCCAGTACTTC. Variable domain in full (rest from reference TRBV5-4 and TRBJ2-5): ETGVTQSPTHLIKTRGQQVTLRCSSQSGHNTVSWYQQALGQGPQFIFQYYREEENGRGNFPPRFSGLQFPNYSSELNVNALELDDSALYLCASSLDRKETQYFGPGTRLLVL.

The chain has TRBV18 and TRBJ1-1, with D perhaps TRBD1 (6 bases). The germline V and J ends were trimmed by 1 base and 0 bases, with 6 bases remaining between them. The CDR3 loop spans 14 amino acids. Per the germline V gene, CDR1 is KGHSH and CDR2 is LQKENI. The CDR3 DNA follows: TGTGCCAGCTCACCACAGGGGGTGAACACTGAAGCTTTCTTT. Residues: CASSPQGVNTEAFF.

In this sample, this clone turned up a few times. The CDR3 DNA reads as TGTGCCTGGGGACAGGATAGCAATCAGCCCCAGCATTTT. Translating it yields CAWGQDSNQPQHF. The chain recombines TRBV30 with TRBJ1-5, with 7 bases that match TRBD1. The germline CDR1 and CDR2 sequences are GTSNPN and SVGIG (reference sequence). The CDR3 totals 13 residues. The J segment lost 0 bases and the V segment lost 5 bases, leaving 1 base of the junction unmatched.

The chain is built from TRBV2 and TRBJ1-1; D possibly corresponds to TRBD1 (6 bases). CDR1 is SNHLY and CDR2 is FYNNEI in the germline V gene. This CDR3 comprises 15 residues. Deletions cut 4 bases from V and 0 bases from J, with 12 bases between. CDR3 bases: TGTGCCAGCAGTGTTTCGGGGGGCATGAACACTGAAGCTTTCTTT. Translating gives CASSVSGGMNTEAFF.

The rearrangement joins TRBV13 to TRBJ1-6; a possible D gene is TRBD1 (6 bases). Trimming shortened V by 2 bases and J by 7 bases, and 9 bases separated the two germline ends. Germline values: CDR1 PRHDT, CDR2 FYEKMQ (reference sequence). There are 14 residues in the CDR3. The DNA of the CDR3 is TGTGCCAGCAGCTTAAACAGGGCGAATTCACCCCTCCACTTT. It codes for CASSLNRANSPLHF.

The rearrangement uses TRBV5-4 and TRBJ2-3; 11 nucleotides agree with TRBD2. This CDR3 region has 18 residues. J gave up 4 bases and V 2 bases, and 12 bases lay outside the gene matches. CDR1 is SGHNT and CDR2 is YYREEE in the germline V gene (reference sequence). This CDR3 is CASSLSFLAGGMADTQYF. DNA for the CDR3: TGTGCCAGCAGCTTATCATTCCTAGCGGGGGGCATGGCAGATACGCAGTATTTT.

The chain is built from TRBV6-1 and TRBJ1-3, with no clear D. Deletions cut 1 base from V and 0 bases from J, with 10 bases between. CDR1 MNHNS and CDR2 SASEGT come from the germline V gene. This CDR3 has 16 residues. CDR3 coding DNA: TGTGCCAGCAGTGAAGTTCCGTACATCTCTGGAAACACCATATATTTT. Protein product: CASSEVPYISGNTIYF.

The V and J genes are TRBV28 and TRBJ2-1, with TRBD2 matching over 10 bases. In germline, CDR1 is MDHEN, CDR2 SYDVKM. The CDR3 extends over 14 amino acids. Trimming took 6 bases from V and 5 from J; bases not matched to a gene: 4. The CDR3 nucleotides are TGTGCCAGCAGGGGGGGACTAGCGAACAATGAGCAGTTCTTC. It specifies CASRGGLANNEQFF.

V is TRBV10-2 and J is TRBJ2-5; TRBD2 aligns across 8 bases. Losses at the gene ends were 3 bases for V and 2 bases for J; bases not matched to a gene: 8. Germline V gives CDR1 WSHSY, CDR2 SAAADI. The CDR3 totals 16 residues. CDR3 protein: CASSDPTAGVQETQYF. CDR3 sequence (DNA): TGCGCCAGCAGTGACCCCACAGCGGGAGTTCAAGAGACCCAGTACTTC.

The chain combines TRBV7-8 with TRBJ1-2, with D perhaps TRBD1 (5 bases). V was shortened by 3 bases and J by 3 bases, with 8 bases between the two germline ends. This CDR3 is 13 amino acids long. CDR1 and CDR2 from the germline V gene are SGHVS and FQNEAQ. For the CDR3, the DNA is TGTGCCAGCAGCTTTGACAGAGACTATGGCTACACCTTC. Its protein product is CASSFDRDYGYTF.

This clone appeared a single time. The chain recombines TRBV6-5 with TRBJ1-1, with 7 bases lining up with TRBD1. CDR1 MNHEY and CDR2 SVGAGI come from the germline V gene. The CDR3 is 12 residues long. Losses at the gene ends were 5 bases for V and 8 bases for J; bases not matched to a gene: 5. The CDR3 DNA reads as TGTGCCAGCAGTACCAACAGGGGAGAAGCTTTCTTT. Protein sequence: CASSTNRGEAFF.